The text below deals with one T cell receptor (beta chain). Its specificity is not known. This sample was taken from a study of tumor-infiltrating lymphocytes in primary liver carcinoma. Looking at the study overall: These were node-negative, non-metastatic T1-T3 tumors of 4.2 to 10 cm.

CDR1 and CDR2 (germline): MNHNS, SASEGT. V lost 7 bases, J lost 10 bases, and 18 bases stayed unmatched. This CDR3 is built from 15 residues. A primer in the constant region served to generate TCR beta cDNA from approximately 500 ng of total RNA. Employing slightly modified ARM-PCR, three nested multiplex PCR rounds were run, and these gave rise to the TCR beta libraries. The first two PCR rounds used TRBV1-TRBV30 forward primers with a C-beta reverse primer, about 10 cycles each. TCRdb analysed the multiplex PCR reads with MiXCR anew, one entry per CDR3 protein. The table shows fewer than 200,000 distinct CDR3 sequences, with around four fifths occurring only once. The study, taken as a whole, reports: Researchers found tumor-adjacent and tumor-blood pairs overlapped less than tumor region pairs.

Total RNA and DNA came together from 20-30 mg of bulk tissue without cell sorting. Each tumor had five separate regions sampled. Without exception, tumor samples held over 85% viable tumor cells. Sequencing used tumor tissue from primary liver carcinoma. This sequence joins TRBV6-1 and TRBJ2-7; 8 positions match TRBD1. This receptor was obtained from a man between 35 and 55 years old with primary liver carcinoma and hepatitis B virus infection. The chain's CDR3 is CASTPVTGAPTVQYF. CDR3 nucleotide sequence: TGTGCCAGCACTCCGGTGACAGGGGCCCCGACCGTTCAGTACTTC.